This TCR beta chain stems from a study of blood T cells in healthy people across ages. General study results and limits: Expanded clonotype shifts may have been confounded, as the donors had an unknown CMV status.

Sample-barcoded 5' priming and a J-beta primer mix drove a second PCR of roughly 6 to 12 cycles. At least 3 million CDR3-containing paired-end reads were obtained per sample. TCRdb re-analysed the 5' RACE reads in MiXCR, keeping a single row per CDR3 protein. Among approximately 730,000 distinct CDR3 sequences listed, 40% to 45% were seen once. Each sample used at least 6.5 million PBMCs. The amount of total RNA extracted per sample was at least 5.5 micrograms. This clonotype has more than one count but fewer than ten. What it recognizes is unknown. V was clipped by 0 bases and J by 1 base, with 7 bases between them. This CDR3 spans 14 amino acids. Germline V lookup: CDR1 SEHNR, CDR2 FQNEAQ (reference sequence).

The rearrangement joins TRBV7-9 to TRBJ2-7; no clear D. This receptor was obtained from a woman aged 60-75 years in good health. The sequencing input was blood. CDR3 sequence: CASSLAQESYEQYF. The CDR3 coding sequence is TGTGCCAGCAGCTTAGCCCAGGAGTCCTACGAGCAGTACTTC. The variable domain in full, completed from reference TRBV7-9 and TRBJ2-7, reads DTGVSQNPRHKITKRGQNVTFRCDPISEHNRLYWYRQTLGQGPEFLTYFQNEAQLEKSRLLSDRFSAERPKGSFSTLEIQRTEQGDSAMYLCASSLAQESYEQYFGPGTRLTVT.